This is a list of T cell receptor beta chains from one sample in a study of CD8 T cells in ankylosing spondylitis. Each CDR3 protein gets one entry after TCRdb re-called the 5' RACE reads with MiXCR. The table lists 150,000 to 200,000 distinct CDR3 sequences, roughly 11% of them singletons. The sample was blood, either unsorted or a sorted T cell fraction (not recorded which). The receptors derive from a male donor with ankylosing spondylitis or in good health (not recorded which). The CDR3 runs from the conserved cysteine through the conserved F or W. The order of the fields is V gene, CDR3 protein.

TRBV20-1 CSGLYRDRVPYNEQFF
TRBV7-6 CASSFGAGDLYEQYF
TRBV6-2/TRBV6-3 CASEEALYYDYTF
TRBV24-1 CATSEFEDSFTDTQYF
TRBV6-2/TRBV6-3 CASRAMANGELFF
TRBV20-1 CSARDQVRTSGRARFNEQFF
TRBV10-3 CAISESQWTGGYNEQFF
TRBV7-2 CASSPPRGAGGYTF
TRBV7-8 CASSLLSAGANQPQHF
TRBV27 CASSLRTGDSRNQPQHF
TRBV5-1 CASSLGGGLQPQHF
TRBV2 CASSEGGELLNYGYTF
TRBV29-1 CSVRGANQPQHF
TRBV29-1 CSGTVLTDTQYF
TRBV5-1 CASSLAGGNFNEKLFF
TRBV11-2 CASSLRTGTLETQYF
TRBV7-2 CASSSRAQGGQPQHF
TRBV5-1 CASSQWVNQPQHF
TRBV5-1 CASSPGLAGVGRGYEQYF
TRBV7-8 CASSPTTSGGASPFF
TRBV7-9 CASSGGYYGYTF
TRBV7-2 CASSLEDTYEQYF
TRBV5-1 CASSFRGDSYNEQFF
TRBV5-1 CASSSGLINEQFF
TRBV5-5 CASSRSGTRFLETQYF
TRBV9 CASSVDPSANRPQHF
TRBV29-1 CSVGTASNYGYTF
TRBV7-2 CASSPQGTSGDTDTQYF
TRBV6-2/TRBV6-3 CASRGATGNSRNEQYF
TRBV6-2/TRBV6-3 CASSYGTRGGNEQFF
TRBV10-3 CAISDGGSDNEKLFF
TRBV3-1 CASSQQMDSYNEQFF
TRBV4-2 CASSQGSVGDGEQYF
TRBV27 CASKEGTGYTEAFF
TRBV11-2 CASSLPVSDEQFF
TRBV6-2/TRBV6-3 CAGGWNQPQHF
TRBV6-2/TRBV6-3 CASSYGRVAKNIQYF
TRBV6-1 CVSSDYESSYEQYF
TRBV19 CASSIGTAGEGPQHF
TRBV21-1 CASSKSRDRPSYAYSNPANYEQYF
TRBV12-3/TRBV12-4 CASSLPRTEAFF
TRBV20-1 CSARHETTSGSQFF
TRBV5-1 CASSRYAQEGYDYTF
TRBV15 CATSRDLTASSTDTQYF
TRBV10-3 CAISDYRGDYNEQFF
TRBV29-1 CSVGPRDVRAYEQYF
TRBV12-3/TRBV12-4 CASTATPNNSPLHF
TRBV5-1 CASSLAAGLYNEQFF
TRBV20-1 CSAPRRGAQNTGELFF
TRBV5-1 CASSFPLAQYNEQFF
TRBV29-1 CSATGTPGAEAFF
TRBV12-3/TRBV12-4 CASNRQGRFSGTGELFF
TRBV6-1 CASSGTGSSGNTIYF
TRBV6-1 CASSISRASDGNTIYF
TRBV6-1 CASSENRGSAGYTF
TRBV29-1 CSVESLNTEAFF
TRBV20-1 CSARDHNEQFF
TRBV5-1 CASKDTGVPDSPLHF
TRBV24-1 CATSDLDLGRPTNTGELFF
TRBV10-3 CAISEWGTAGNQPQHF